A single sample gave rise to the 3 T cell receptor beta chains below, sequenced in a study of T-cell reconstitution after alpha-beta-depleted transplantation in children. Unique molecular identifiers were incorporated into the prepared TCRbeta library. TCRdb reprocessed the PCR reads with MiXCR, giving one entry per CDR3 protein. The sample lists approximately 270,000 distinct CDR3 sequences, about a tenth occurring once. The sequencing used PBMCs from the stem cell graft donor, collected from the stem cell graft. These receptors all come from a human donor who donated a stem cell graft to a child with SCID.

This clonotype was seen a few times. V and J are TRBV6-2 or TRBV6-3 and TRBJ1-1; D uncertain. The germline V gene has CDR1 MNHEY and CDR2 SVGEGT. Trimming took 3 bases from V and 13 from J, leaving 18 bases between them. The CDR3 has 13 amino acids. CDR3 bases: TGTGCCAGCAGTTATGAGAGGACCGGGTCGGTTTTCTTT. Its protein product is CASSYERTGSVFF.

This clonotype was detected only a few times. The CDR3 DNA follows: TGCAGTGCCAGGACAGGGAAGAGAACCTACGAGCAGTACTTC. It is translated as CSARTGKRTYEQYF. The chain has TRBV20-1 and TRBJ2-7, with 8 bases that match TRBD1. The CDR3 has 14 amino acids. Trimming cost V 6 bases and J 2 bases; bases outside gene matches: 9. Germline assignment: CDR1 DFQATT and CDR2 SNEGSKA (reference sequence).

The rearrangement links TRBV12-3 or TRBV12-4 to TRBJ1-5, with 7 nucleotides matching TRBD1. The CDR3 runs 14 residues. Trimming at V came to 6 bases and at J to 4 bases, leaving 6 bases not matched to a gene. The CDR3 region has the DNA TGTGCCAGCAGGGAACAGGGGTCTAATCAGCCCCAGCATTTT. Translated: CASREQGSNQPQHF.